The next 18 T cell receptor beta chains were all read from a single sample in a study of T cell clonality in common variable immunodeficiency. Produced via immunoSEQ multiplex PCR; TCRdb's table is partial and in-frame only. This sample shows around 40,000 clones and no singletons; about 3% rests with the ten largest. The source material was peripheral blood mononuclear cells. The receptors were gathered from a person aged 18-70 years in good health.

In this sample, this clone turned up many times. The read finishes 3 residues shy of the CDR3 end, and the germline J gene is used to complete it. The rearrangement links TRBV20-1 to TRBJ2-1; TRBD2 aligns across 14 bases. This CDR3 spans 17 amino acids. V dropped 0 bases and J dropped 4; count of bases not matched to a gene: 5. CDR1 is DFQATT, CDR2 SNEGSKA, per germline (reference sequence). This chain's CDR3 is CSARDWTSGGPYNEQFF. The CDR3 DNA, read in part, is TGCAGTGCTAGAGATTGGACTAGCGGGGGGCCATACAATGAG.

This clone was seen at least ten times. The sequence runs out 3 residues before the end of the CDR3; the remainder is reconstructed from the germline J gene. The chain combines TRBV18 with TRBJ2-7, with D perhaps matching TRBD1 (6 bases). V was clipped by 4 bases and J by 2 bases, with 12 bases between them. The germline CDR1 and CDR2 sequences are KGHSH and LQKENI. This CDR3 is 14 amino acids long. The CDR3 DNA, read in part, is TGTGCCAGCTCACAACAGGGTAGCCCCTACGAG. Residues: CASSQQGSPYE. The complete CDR3 reads CASSQQGSPYEQYF.

In its sample, this clone was seen many times. The read finishes 3 residues shy of the CDR3 end, and the germline J gene is used to complete it. The chain is built from TRBV5-1 and TRBJ1-2; 8 nucleotides line up with TRBD1. The germline V gene has CDR1 SGHRS and CDR2 YFSETQ. This CDR3 is 14 amino acids long. The trim removed 4 bases at V and 7 bases at J, leaving 9 bases unmatched. The CDR3 reads CASSKQTGGGGYTF. CDR3 bases read: TGCGCCAGCAGCAAACAAACAGGGGGAGGTGGC.

A word on this clone: The CDR3 is cut off 3 residues early in the read; its end comes from the germline J gene. The chain is built from TRBV25-1 and TRBJ2-3, with TRBD2 matching 8 bases. V lost 3 bases and J lost 2; bases outside the gene matches: 4. The CDR3 spans 15 residues. Germline loops: CDR1 MGHDK, CDR2 SYGVNS. The sequenced part of the CDR3 DNA is TGTGCCAGCAGTGACCAGCGGGAGCTCACAGATACG. It specifies CASSDQRELTDT. The CDR3 reads in full as CASSDQRELTDTQYF. The full variable domain, with the rest looked up from reference TRBV25-1 and TRBJ2-3, is EADIYQTPRYLVIGTGKKITLECSQTMGHDKMYWYQQDPGMELHLIHYSYGVNSTEKGDLSSESTVSRIRTEHFPLTLESARPSHTSQYLCASSDQRELTDTQYFGPGTRLTVL.

This clone was recorded at least ten times. Coverage ceases 3 residues before the CDR3 finishes, and the germline J gene fills in the end. This chain joins TRBV19 and TRBJ2-1, with D perhaps matching TRBD1 (7 bases). This CDR3 region has 19 residues. V was trimmed by 1 base and J by 8 bases, leaving 27 bases between them. The germline CDR1 and CDR2 sequences are LNHDA and SQIVND (reference sequence). CDR3 DNA, as far as it was read: TGTGCCAGTAGTATAGGGACTGGGAACGGCAGGGGGGTTCGGGATGAG. Encoded protein: CASSIGTGNGRGVRDE. The complete CDR3 reads CASSIGTGNGRGVRDEQFF.

On this clone: The sequenced fragment ends 3 residues before the CDR3 boundary, so the rest is inferred from the germline J gene. This chain joins TRBV20-1 and TRBJ1-1, with D uncertain. The CDR3 loop spans 16 amino acids. V lost 2 bases and J lost 0, with 16 bases in between. The germline CDR1 and CDR2 sequences are DFQATT and SNEGSKA (reference sequence). The CDR3: CSARHEGKVMNTEAFF. The part of the CDR3 DNA that was read is TGCAGTGCTAGACATGAGGGTAAAGTTATGAACACTGAA.

As regards this clone: The sequence runs out 3 residues before the end of the CDR3; the remainder is reconstructed from the germline J gene. The chain employs TRBV5-1 and TRBJ2-1; 8 nucleotides align to TRBD1. CDR3 length equals 14 residues. Per the germline V gene, CDR1 is SGHRS and CDR2 is YFSETQ. The V segment lost 4 bases and the J segment 2 bases; nucleotides outside the gene matches: 2. The CDR3 DNA, read in part, is TGCGCCAGCAGCCTGGGACAGGCCTACAATGAG. Translating it yields CASSLGQAYNE. The whole CDR3 sequence reads CASSLGQAYNEQFF.

This clone was recorded many times. Read data end 3 residues before the CDR3 end; the end is taken from the germline J gene. The V call is TRBV5-1, the J call TRBJ1-1, with a weak D call TRBD1 (5 bases). The V gene lost 4 bases and the J gene lost 1 base, with 17 bases spanning the gap. The CDR3 extends over 16 amino acids. Germline CDR1 is SGHRS and CDR2 is YFSETQ. The CDR3 bases that were read are TGCGCCAGCAGCCTCCGGGGGACGGAGGGGAACACTGAA. Translation: CASSLRGTEGNTE. The full CDR3 protein reads CASSLRGTEGNTEAFF.

This clone has ten or more counts. The read ends 3 residues early relative to the CDR3; the germline J gene fills the gap. The V gene is TRBV18, the J gene TRBJ2-5; a weak D match, TRBD2 (6 bases). V lost 6 bases, J lost 2 bases, and 16 bases lay in between. Germline-derived CDR1 and CDR2 are KGHSH and LQKENI. The CDR3 is 15 residues long. The covered CDR3 bases are TGTGCCAGCTCCCCGCGGGGTGGCGTTCAAGAGACC. This encodes CASSPRGGVQET. The whole CDR3 is CASSPRGGVQETQYF.

This clone was seen a few times. The missing CDR3 end, 3 residues past where the read stops, is filled in from the germline J gene. V is TRBV5-1 and J is TRBJ2-7; 7 bases are shared with TRBD2. The CDR3 loop spans 15 amino acids. Germline values: CDR1 SGHRS, CDR2 YFSETQ. J lost 2 bases, V lost 0 bases, and 5 bases had no gene match. CDR3 loop: CASSLVSSGAYEQYF. The CDR3 DNA, read in part, is TGCGCCAGCAGCTTGGTTTCTAGCGGAGCCTACGAG.

This clone was seen more than once but under ten times. Read sequence stops 3 residues before the CDR3 end, and the germline J gene provides the missing end. The genes are TRBV19 and TRBJ2-1; TRBD1 is a possible D gene (6 bases). The CDR3 is made up of 13 amino acids. Germline CDR1 reads LNHDA; CDR2 reads SQIVND (reference sequence). With 4 bases removed from V and 6 bases from J, the gap between germline ends came to 10 bases. The sequenced CDR3 bases are TGTGCCAGTAGTAAGACAGGTAGCAATGAG. It codes for CASSKTGSNE. The whole CDR3 reads CASSKTGSNEQFF.

This clone occurred many times. The CDR3 end lies 3 residues beyond the end of the read and is filled in from the germline J gene. The V gene is TRBV30, the J gene TRBJ2-7, with D possibly TRBD1 on 6 matching bases. The germline CDR1 and CDR2 sequences are GTSNPN and SVGIG (reference sequence). The CDR3 extends over 13 amino acids. Trimming left V 0 bases short and J 4 bases short, with 10 bases between. Incomplete CDR3 DNA: TGTGCCTGGAGTGTTGGGACAAAGTACGAG. Translating it yields CAWSVGTKYE. The entire CDR3 reads CAWSVGTKYEQYF.

This clone was seen many times. The CDR3 end is not reached by the read, which stops 3 residues before it; the germline J gene fills it in. The rearrangement uses TRBV20-1 and TRBJ2-7, with D perhaps TRBD2 (5 bases). V dropped 0 bases and J dropped 3 bases, with 15 bases sitting between them. The V gene's germline CDR1 is DFQATT and CDR2 SNEGSKA (reference sequence). The CDR3 runs to 15 residues. CDR3 protein: CSARDSRASVYEQYF. CDR3 DNA (partial): TGCAGTGCTAGAGATTCGAGGGCCTCAGTCTACGAG.

Note on this clone: A much bigger clone sits one base away, suggesting this may be a read error. From the germline J gene comes the end of the CDR3, since the read stops 3 residues before it. The same CDR3 arises from other DNA sequences in this sample as well. The chain employs TRBV6-1 and TRBJ1-2; D may be TRBD1 (5 bases). Germline values: CDR1 MNHNS, CDR2 SASEGT. V was trimmed by 4 bases and J by 5 bases, leaving 20 bases between them. This CDR3 has 16 amino acids. The CDR3 is CASSVTQGGKLYGYTF. The covered CDR3 bases are TGTGCCAGCAGTGTAACCCAGGGAGGAAAGTTATATGGC.

This clone has at least ten counts. The CDR3 is cut off 3 residues early in the read; its end comes from the germline J gene. The chain joins TRBV30 to TRBJ1-1, with 8 positions matching TRBD1. Germline assignment: CDR1 GTSNPN and CDR2 SVGIG (reference sequence). V shed 7 bases and J 5 bases; nucleotides not matched to a gene: 9. This CDR3 has 13 residues. The covered CDR3 bases are TGTGCCTCACAGGGGGGGCAGTGGACTGAA. Translation: CASQGGQWTE. The whole CDR3 is CASQGGQWTEAFF.

This clone showed up many times. The sequenced fragment ends 3 residues before the CDR3 boundary, so the rest is inferred from the germline J gene. The chain couples TRBV19 to TRBJ1-1; 9 nucleotides align to TRBD1. This CDR3 has 16 amino acids. Germline lookup yields CDR1 LNHDA and CDR2 SQIVND (reference sequence). The trim removed 6 bases at V and 5 bases at J, leaving 13 bases unmatched. CDR3 DNA, as far as it was read: TGTGCCAGTAGAGTGACTCCGGGACAGGGAAGTACTGAA. This gives the protein CASRVTPGQGSTE. The whole CDR3 is CASRVTPGQGSTEAFF.

This clone was recorded many times. The read ends 3 residues shy of where the CDR3 ends; the end is completed using the germline J gene. V gene TRBV20-1 combines with J gene TRBJ1-1, with TRBD1 matching over 7 bases. CDR3 length: 14 residues. Germline values: CDR1 DFQATT, CDR2 SNEGSKA (reference sequence). J was trimmed by 4 bases and V by 3 bases; bases with no gene match: 8. The covered CDR3 bases are TGCAGTGCTAGGCAAGGGGGCGCGGGCACTGAA. Amino acid sequence: CSARQGGAGTE. The entire CDR3 protein is CSARQGGAGTEAFF.

This clone was seen at least ten times. The read ends 3 residues shy of where the CDR3 ends; the end is completed using the germline J gene. The rearrangement uses TRBV2 and TRBJ1-2, with D perhaps matching TRBD1 (6 bases). Germline V gene sequence: CDR1 SNHLY, CDR2 FYNNEI. The CDR3 runs 16 residues. Trimming pared 4 bases from V and 4 bases from J, leaving 19 bases between. Partial CDR3 DNA: TGTGCCAGCAGTGTGCGAATGACAGGTGCTACCTATGGC. Amino acids: CASSVRMTGATYG. The complete CDR3 reads CASSVRMTGATYGYTF.